The 17 T cell receptor beta chains presented below share a single source sample, sequenced in a study of PD-1 blockade in classical Hodgkin lymphoma. Profiling relied on immunoSEQ multiplex PCR, and the TCRdb table lists in-frame clones only, not all of them. The table includes around 45,000 clones, about 71% detected once. Brentuximab vedotin exposure varied, and every patient relapsed after autologous stem cell transplantation. This specimen consisted of peripheral blood mononuclear cells (PBMCs), obtained at baseline. All receptors come from a human donor with classical Hodgkin lymphoma.

Of note for this clone: At one boundary the junction diverges from the germline segment, which might be a read error. This chain uses TRBV7-7 with TRBJ2-1; 8 bases are a match to TRBD2. From germline, CDR1 is SSHAT and CDR2 FNYEAQ (reference sequence). The CDR3 contains 15 residues. The CDR3 loop is CASSSSGSAYNEQFF. In DNA form, the CDR3 reads TGTGCTAGCAGCTCGAGCGGGAGTGCCTACAATGAGCAGTTCTTC.

The rearrangement joins TRBV30 to TRBJ2-1, with TRBD2 identical over 8 bases. The J segment lost 5 bases and the V segment lost 1 base, leaving 19 bases of the junction unmatched. The CDR3 spans 19 residues. The germline gives CDR1 GTSNPN, CDR2 SVGIG (reference sequence). In nucleotides, the CDR3 is TGTGCCTGGAGTGGGAGCGGGAGCCCGCCTTATCGCTTCCACAATGAGCAGTTCTTC. Translation: CAWSGSGSPPYRFHNEQFF.

The chain couples TRBV18 to TRBJ2-7; TRBD2 is a possible D gene (6 bases). The germline V and J ends were trimmed by 4 bases and 1 base, with 11 bases remaining between them. The V gene's germline CDR1 is KGHSH and CDR2 LQKENI. CDR3 length: 14 amino acids. This CDR3 reads CASSRLERSYEQYF. The CDR3 coding sequence is TGTGCCAGCTCACGACTAGAAAGGTCCTACGAGCAGTACTTC.

V usage is TRBV28 and J usage is TRBJ1-1; D is perhaps TRBD1 (6 bases). Trimming left V 1 base short and J 1 base short, with 10 bases between. The germline V gene encodes CDR1 MDHEN and CDR2 SYDVKM. The CDR3 is made up of 15 amino acids. Here the CDR3 reads CASSLSGQQNTEAFF. The CDR3 coding sequence is TGTGCCAGCAGTTTATCAGGACAGCAGAACACTGAAGCTTTCTTT.

The chain employs TRBV2 and TRBJ2-6, with a possible D match to TRBD1 (6 bases). The V end lost 8 bases, the J end lost 2 bases, and 10 bases lay between the germline ends. The CDR3 has 14 amino acids. Looked up from germline, CDR1 is SNHLY and CDR2 is FYNNEI. The CDR3 coding sequence is TGTGCCAGCGATGCAGGGGCTGGGGCCAACGTCCTGACTTTC. Its translation is CASDAGAGANVLTF. The full variable domain, its missing parts supplied by reference TRBV2 and TRBJ2-6, is EPEVTQTPSHQVTQMGQEVILRCVPISNHLYFYWYRQILGQKVEFLVSFYNNEISEKSEIFDDQFSVERPDGSNFTLKIRSTKLEDSAMYFCASDAGAGANVLTFGAGSRLTVL.

The chain employs TRBV5-1 and TRBJ1-6; 11 nucleotides agree with TRBD1. Trimming cost V 1 base and J 10 bases; bases outside gene matches: 4. CDR1 and CDR2 from the germline V gene are SGHRS and YFSETQ. This CDR3 has 15 residues. The CDR3, as DNA: TGCGCCAGCAGCTTGACGGGGACAGGGGGATCACCCCTCCACTTT. Translation gives CASSLTGTGGSPLHF.

This chain joins TRBV7-9 and TRBJ2-1; D is perhaps TRBD1 or TRBD2 (5 bases each). Germline CDR1 reads SEHNR; CDR2 reads FQNEAQ (reference sequence). V lost 3 bases, J lost 3 bases, and 9 bases lay in between. This CDR3 region has 14 residues. The CDR3 DNA is TGTGCCAGCAGCTTGCAGGGAGTCTACAATGAGCAGTTCTTC. Protein product: CASSLQGVYNEQFF.

This chain connects TRBV6-5 to TRBJ1-1, with D possibly TRBD1 on 6 matching bases. Germline V gives CDR1 MNHEY, CDR2 SVGAGI. The length of the CDR3 is 15 residues. Trimming removed 3 bases at V and 1 base at J, with 12 bases between. Here the CDR3 reads CASSYHGTKNTEAFF. CDR3 DNA sequence: TGTGCCAGCAGTTATCACGGGACAAAGAACACTGAAGCTTTCTTT.

The chain joins TRBV7-9 to TRBJ2-7; 7 bases fit TRBD1. J lost 2 bases, V lost 6 bases, and 4 bases had no gene match. Germline V lookup: CDR1 SEHNR, CDR2 FQNEAQ (reference sequence). CDR3 length: 13 residues. The CDR3 bases are TGTGCCAGCAGACCCGGGACAGCCTACGAGCAGTACTTC. Protein: CASRPGTAYEQYF.

The rearrangement uses TRBV7-2 and TRBJ1-2; 7 bases align to TRBD1. V shed 4 bases and J 4 bases; nucleotides not matched to a gene: 9. Germline CDR1 is SGHTA and CDR2 is FQGNSA. CDR3 length equals 15 residues. CDR3 region: CASSSLGQASYGYTF. The DNA for the CDR3 is TGTGCCAGCAGCTCCCTCGGACAGGCATCCTATGGCTACACCTTC.

The sample holds a few counts of this clone. The genes are TRBV7-2 and TRBJ2-7, with TRBD2 matching 11 bases. From germline, CDR1 is SGHTA and CDR2 FQGNSA. V shed 1 base and J 5 bases; nucleotides not matched to a gene: 4. CDR3 length equals 15 residues. For the CDR3, the DNA is TGTGCCAGCAGCTTAGTAGCGGGGGGGGCTCACGAGCAGTACTTC. Translated: CASSLVAGGAHEQYF.

The J gene is TRBJ2-2, the V gene TRBV29-1, with D maybe TRBD2 (5 bases). The CDR3 is made up of 13 amino acids. V was trimmed by 6 bases and J by 5 bases, leaving 13 bases between them. Germline loops: CDR1 SQVTM, CDR2 ANQGSEA. The CDR3 DNA sequence: TGCAGCGTCGGACTGTCCCGGACCGGGGAGCTGTTTTTT. Translation: CSVGLSRTGELFF.

This chain uses TRBV29-1 with TRBJ1-2; D is possibly TRBD1 (5 bases). CDR3 length equals 14 residues. CDR1 SQVTM and CDR2 ANQGSEA come from the germline V gene. Between the trimmed V and J ends, which lost 3 bases and 5 bases, there was a span of 16 bases. For the CDR3, the DNA is TGCAGCGTTGACGGGGCCCAGAGGGGATATGGCTACACCTTC. Translating gives CSVDGAQRGYGYTF. The whole variable domain, filled in from reference TRBV29-1 and TRBJ1-2, reads SAVISQKPSRDICQRGTSLTIQCQVDSQVTMMFWYRQQPGQSLTLIATANQGSEATYESGFVIDKFPISRPNLTFSTLTVSNMSPEDSSIYLCSVDGAQRGYGYTFGSGTRLTVV.

The rearrangement links TRBV28 to TRBJ1-2; 10 bases are shared with TRBD1. Looked up from germline, CDR1 is MDHEN and CDR2 is SYDVKM. The trim removed 7 bases at V and 4 bases at J, leaving 9 bases unmatched. The CDR3 length is 15 residues. CDR3 nucleotides: TGTGCCAGCACCCCCCAGACAGGGGGCTTCTATGGCTACACCTTC. Translated, it gives CASTPQTGGFYGYTF.

The rearrangement uses TRBV6-5 and TRBJ1-2; D remains unclear. This CDR3 contains 15 residues. Germline values: CDR1 MNHEY, CDR2 SVGAGI. The V end was cut by 6 bases, the J end by 2 bases, with 16 bases between. The CDR3 region is CASRPGRTSNYGYTF. The CDR3 DNA reads TGTGCCAGCAGGCCCGGCAGAACATCGAACTATGGCTACACCTTC.

The J gene is TRBJ1-3, the V gene TRBV4-2; weak D call: TRBD1 (6 bases). This CDR3 has 17 amino acids. Germline V gives CDR1 LGHNA, CDR2 YNFKEQ. V was pared by 0 bases and J by 7 bases, with 19 bases between. The CDR3 here is CASSQDGGMGSQNTIYF. The DNA for the CDR3 is TGTGCCAGCAGCCAAGACGGGGGCATGGGCAGTCAGAACACCATATATTTT.

The chain is built from TRBV28 and TRBJ1-2; unclear D gene. This CDR3 has 17 residues. Germline V lookup: CDR1 MDHEN, CDR2 SYDVKM. Trimming took off 4 bases at V and 3 bases at J, with 21 bases between the two ends. The CDR3 spells CASSYLPPGGGYYGYTF. The CDR3 DNA sequence: TGTGCCAGCAGTTACTTACCCCCAGGAGGAGGTTACTATGGCTACACCTTC.